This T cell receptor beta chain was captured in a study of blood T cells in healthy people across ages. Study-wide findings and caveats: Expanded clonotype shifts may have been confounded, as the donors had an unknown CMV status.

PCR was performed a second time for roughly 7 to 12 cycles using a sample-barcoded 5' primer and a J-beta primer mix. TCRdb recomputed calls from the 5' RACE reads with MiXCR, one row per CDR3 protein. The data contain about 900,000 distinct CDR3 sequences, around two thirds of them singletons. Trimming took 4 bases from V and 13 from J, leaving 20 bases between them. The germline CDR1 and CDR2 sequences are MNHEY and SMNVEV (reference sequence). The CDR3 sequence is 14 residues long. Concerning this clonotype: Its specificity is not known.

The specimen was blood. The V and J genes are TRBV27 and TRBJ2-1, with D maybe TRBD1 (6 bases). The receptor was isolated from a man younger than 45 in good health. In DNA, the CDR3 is TGTGCCAGCAGTTCTCAGGGGTACCAAGAGACCCAGTTCTTC. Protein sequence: CASSSQGYQETQFF.